This T cell receptor (beta chain) originates from a study of blood T cell repertoires in COVID-19 (dated by TCRdb to 2019 to 2021). General notes on the study: Samples covering the acute and convalescent phases of COVID-19 were provided by collaborators in the United States, Italy and Spain. Where available, HLA class I and class II types were taken from metadata supplied by the sample provider and were not determined by assay-based typing. Samples came from the ongoing ImmuneRACE study (first 160 participants) plus 1,254 subjects from 6 global collaborators. The prospective study material was composed of cDNA or gDNA derived from T cells, B-cell-depleted T cells, or PBMCs. A de-identified subject ID, COVID-19 status, age in years and sex were almost always included in the sample metadata. Subjects who had been exposed to COVID-19, were actively infected with it, or had recovered from it provided the deeply sampled blood TCRbeta repertoires that made up the dataset. The repertoires were released in a freely available public database meant as a resource for research on the immune response to SARS-CoV-2.

Clipping removes 5 bases from V and 4 bases from J, with 5 as the unmatched junction base count. Inclusive of the bounding cysteine and phenylalanine, the CDR3 is 15 residues long. Only the CDR3 region is kept as DNA, spanning 45 bases read in frame from base 1. CDR1 and CDR2 were assigned from the germline V gene (reference sequence) as LNHDA and SQIVND. Each collaborating institution followed its own protocols to collect whole blood in K2EDTA tubes. For TCRbeta analysis, collaborators shipped samples in one of three forms: frozen whole blood, isolated PBMCs, or DNA extracted from either of those sample types. Results and caveats for the whole study, not just this receptor: The quantity of clinical and demographic metadata differed by source and by participant and was supplied without curation.

Notes on this clone: It has no known antigen specificity. One base away there is no much larger clone; base qualities are not given.

The immunoSEQ Assay, a bias-controlled multiplex PCR, was used to amplify TCRbeta CDR3 regions from genomic DNA. The paper's processing steps were these. Nucleated cell counts per sample were estimated from amplification of reference gene primers within the assay. Sequence reads were collapsed and filtered to measure the absolute abundance of every unique TCRbeta CDR3 rearrangement. For each sample, productive Simpson clonality was calculated as the square root of Simpson's diversity index over productive rearrangements. What TCRdb holds here is the immuneACCESS table cut down to in-frame rearrangements. Part of the clones is not present; checked against another copy, under half of the missing clones reflect an unresolved V gene, and the others are unexplained. V and J calls and clone size are as listed in that table; D and trimming were resolved from the DNA. Recorded for this sample are 50,000 to 75,000 clones; about 90% of them occurred a single time. The ten largest clones take up approximately 1.5% of the sample.

The chain uses TRBV19 and TRBJ1-5; 10 bases in between match TRBD1. Sequences were obtained from peripheral blood. This receptor was taken from a man between 60 and 70 years old with acute or convalescent COVID-19. The DNA reads TGTGCCAGTAGTCGGGACAGGGGAGGGAATCAGCCCCAGCATTTT. Protein translation: CASSRDRGGNQPQHF.